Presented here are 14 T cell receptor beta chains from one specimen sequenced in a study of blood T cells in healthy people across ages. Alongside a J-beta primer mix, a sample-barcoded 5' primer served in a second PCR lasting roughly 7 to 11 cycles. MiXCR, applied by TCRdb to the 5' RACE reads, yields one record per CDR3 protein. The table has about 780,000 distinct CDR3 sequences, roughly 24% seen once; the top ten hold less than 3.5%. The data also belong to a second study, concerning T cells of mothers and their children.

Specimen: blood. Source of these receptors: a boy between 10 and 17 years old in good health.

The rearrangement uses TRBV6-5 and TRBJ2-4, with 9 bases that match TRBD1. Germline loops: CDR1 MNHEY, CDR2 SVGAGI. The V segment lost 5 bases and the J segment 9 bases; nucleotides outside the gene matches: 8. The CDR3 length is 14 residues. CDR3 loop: CASSADRGRSIQYF. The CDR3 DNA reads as TGTGCCAGCAGTGCTGACAGGGGGAGAAGCATTCAGTACTTC.

The CDR3 coding sequence is TGCAGTGCCGCACTTCCTGGGGAGCTGTTTTTT. Its translation is CSAALPGELFF. The chain uses TRBV20-1 and TRBJ2-2; no definite D call. Looked up from germline, CDR1 is DFQATT and CDR2 is SNEGSKA (reference sequence). The CDR3 totals 11 residues. V lost 6 bases, J lost 8 bases, and 10 bases lay in between.

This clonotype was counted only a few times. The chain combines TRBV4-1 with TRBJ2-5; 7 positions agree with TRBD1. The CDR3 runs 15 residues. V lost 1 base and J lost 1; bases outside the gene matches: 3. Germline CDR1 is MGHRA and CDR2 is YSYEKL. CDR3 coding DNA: TGCGCCAGCAGCCAAGTGACAGGGTCCCAAGAGACCCAGTACTTC. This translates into CASSQVTGSQETQYF.

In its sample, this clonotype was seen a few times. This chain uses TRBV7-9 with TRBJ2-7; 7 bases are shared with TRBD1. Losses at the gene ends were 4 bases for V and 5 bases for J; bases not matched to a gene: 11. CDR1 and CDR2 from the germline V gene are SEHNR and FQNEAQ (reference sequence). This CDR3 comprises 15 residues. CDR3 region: CASSCDRDKCHEQYF. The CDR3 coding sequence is TGTGCCAGCAGCTGCGACAGGGATAAGTGCCACGAGCAGTACTTC.

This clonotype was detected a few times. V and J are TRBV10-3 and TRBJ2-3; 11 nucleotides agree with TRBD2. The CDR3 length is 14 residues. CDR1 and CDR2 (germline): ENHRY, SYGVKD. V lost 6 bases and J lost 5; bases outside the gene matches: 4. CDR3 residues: CAIRLAGGGDTQYF. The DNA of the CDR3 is TGTGCCATCAGGCTAGCGGGAGGAGGAGATACGCAGTATTTT.

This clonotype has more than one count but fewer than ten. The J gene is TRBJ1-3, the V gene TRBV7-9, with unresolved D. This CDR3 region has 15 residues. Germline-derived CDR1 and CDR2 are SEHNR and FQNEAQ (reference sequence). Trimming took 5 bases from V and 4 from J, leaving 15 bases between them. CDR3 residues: CASSPGRAGGNTIYF. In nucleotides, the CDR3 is TGTGCCAGCAGCCCCGGCCGCGCGGGGGGAAACACCATATATTTT. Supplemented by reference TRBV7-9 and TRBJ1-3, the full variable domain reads DTGVSQNPRHKITKRGQNVTFRCDPISEHNRLYWYRQTLGQGPEFLTYFQNEAQLEKSRLLSDRFSAERPKGSFSTLEIQRTEQGDSAMYLCASSPGRAGGNTIYFGEGSWLTVV.

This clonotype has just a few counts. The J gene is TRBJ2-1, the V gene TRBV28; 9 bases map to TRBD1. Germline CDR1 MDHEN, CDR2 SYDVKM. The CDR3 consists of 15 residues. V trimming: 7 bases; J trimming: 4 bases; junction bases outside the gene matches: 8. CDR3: CASNYPGQGYNEQFF. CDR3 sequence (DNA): TGTGCCAGCAACTACCCGGGACAGGGTTACAATGAGCAGTTCTTC.

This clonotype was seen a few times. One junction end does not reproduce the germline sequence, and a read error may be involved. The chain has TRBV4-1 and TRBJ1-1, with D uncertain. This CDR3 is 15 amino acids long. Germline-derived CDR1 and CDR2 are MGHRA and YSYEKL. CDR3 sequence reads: CASSLILRGNTGAFF. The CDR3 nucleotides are TGCGCCAGCAGCCTTATTCTCCGAGGGAACACTGGAGCTTTCTTT.

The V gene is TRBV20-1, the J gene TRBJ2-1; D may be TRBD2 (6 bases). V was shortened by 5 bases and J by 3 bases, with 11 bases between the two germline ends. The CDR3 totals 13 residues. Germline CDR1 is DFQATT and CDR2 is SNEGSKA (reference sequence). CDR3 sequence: CSASGEDYNEQFF. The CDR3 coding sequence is TGCAGTGCTTCCGGGGAGGACTACAATGAGCAGTTCTTC.

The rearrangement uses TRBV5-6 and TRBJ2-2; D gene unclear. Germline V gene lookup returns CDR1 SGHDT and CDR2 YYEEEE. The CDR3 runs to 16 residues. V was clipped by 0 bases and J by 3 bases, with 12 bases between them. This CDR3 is CASSLALTTYTGELFF. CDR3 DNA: TGTGCCAGCAGCTTGGCCCTTACTACCTACACCGGGGAGCTGTTTTTT.

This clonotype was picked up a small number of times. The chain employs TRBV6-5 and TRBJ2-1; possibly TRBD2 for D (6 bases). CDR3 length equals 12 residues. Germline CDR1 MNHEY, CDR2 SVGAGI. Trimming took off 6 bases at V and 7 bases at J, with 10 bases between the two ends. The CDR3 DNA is TGTGCCAGCAGCGACCGGGGGAATGAGCAGTTCTTC. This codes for CASSDRGNEQFF.

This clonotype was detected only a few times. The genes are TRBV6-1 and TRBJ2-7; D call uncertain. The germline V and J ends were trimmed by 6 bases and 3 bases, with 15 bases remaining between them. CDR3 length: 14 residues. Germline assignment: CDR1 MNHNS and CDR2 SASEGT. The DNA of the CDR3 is TGTGCCAGCAGAACTCGGACCCTTTTCTACGAGCAGTACTTC. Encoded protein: CASRTRTLFYEQYF.

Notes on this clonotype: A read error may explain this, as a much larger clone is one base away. CDR3 DNA sequence: TGTGCCAGCAGTACGGGGGGAAAACTGTTTTTT. Protein product: CASSTGGKLFF. This chain connects TRBV12-3 or TRBV12-4 to TRBJ1-4; a possible D gene is TRBD1 (5 bases). The CDR3 length is 11 residues. V was cut by 5 bases and J by 10 bases, with 8 bases left in between.

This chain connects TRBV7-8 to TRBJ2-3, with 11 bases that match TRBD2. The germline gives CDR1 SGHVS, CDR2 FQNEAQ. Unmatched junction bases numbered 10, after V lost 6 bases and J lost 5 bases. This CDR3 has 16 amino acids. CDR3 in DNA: TGTGCCAGCAGGTCCACTAGCGGGAGTACACGAGATACGCAGTATTTT. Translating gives CASRSTSGSTRDTQYF.